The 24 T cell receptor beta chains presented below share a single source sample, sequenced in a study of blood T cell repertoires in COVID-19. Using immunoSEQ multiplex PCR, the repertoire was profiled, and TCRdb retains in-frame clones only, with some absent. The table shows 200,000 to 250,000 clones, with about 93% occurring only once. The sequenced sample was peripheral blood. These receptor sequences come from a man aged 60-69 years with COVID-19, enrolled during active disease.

The CDR3 DNA follows: TGTGCCAGCAGCCCTCGACAGCCTAACCTTGGGGAGACCCAGTACTTC. It specifies CASSPRQPNLGETQYF. The V call is TRBV9, the J call TRBJ2-5, with D tentatively TRBD1 (5 bases). Trimming took off 4 bases at V and 5 bases at J, with 21 bases between the two ends. This CDR3 has 16 residues. Germline V gene sequence: CDR1 SGDLS, CDR2 YYNGEE. The complete variable domain, with remaining parts taken from reference TRBV9 and TRBJ2-5, reads DSGVTQTPKHLITATGQRVTLRCSPRSGDLSVYWYQQSLDQGLQFLIQYYNGEERAKGNILERFSAQQFPDLHSELNLSSLELGDSALYFCASSPRQPNLGETQYFGPGTRLLVL.

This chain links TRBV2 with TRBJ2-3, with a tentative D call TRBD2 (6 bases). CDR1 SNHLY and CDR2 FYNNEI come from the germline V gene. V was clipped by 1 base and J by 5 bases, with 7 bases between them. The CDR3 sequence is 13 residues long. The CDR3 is CASSEGGVDTQYF. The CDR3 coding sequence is TGTGCCAGCAGTGAAGGCGGGGTAGATACGCAGTATTTT.

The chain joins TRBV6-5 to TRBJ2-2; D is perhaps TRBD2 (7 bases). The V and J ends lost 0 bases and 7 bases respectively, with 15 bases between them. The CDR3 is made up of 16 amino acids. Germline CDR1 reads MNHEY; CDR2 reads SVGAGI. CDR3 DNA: TGTGCCAGCAGTTACTCTGGGGGGGGGCGTCACGGGGAGCTGTTTTTT. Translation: CASSYSGGGRHGELFF.

CDR3 residues: CASSQEEGGTGHNQPQHF. For the CDR3, the DNA is TGTGCCAGCAGCCAAGAGGAGGGCGGGACAGGTCACAATCAGCCCCAGCATTTT. V and J are TRBV4-2 and TRBJ1-5, with 8 bases fitting TRBD1. The junction had 10 bases not matched to a gene; V was cut back by 0 bases and J by 3 bases. Germline V lookup: CDR1 LGHNA, CDR2 YNFKEQ. The CDR3 runs to 18 residues.

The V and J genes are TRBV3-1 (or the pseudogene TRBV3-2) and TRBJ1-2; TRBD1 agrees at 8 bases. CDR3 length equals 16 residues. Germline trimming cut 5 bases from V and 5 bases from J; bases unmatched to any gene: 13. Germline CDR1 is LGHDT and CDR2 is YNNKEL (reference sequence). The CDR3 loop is CASSNGGLGTGYGYTF. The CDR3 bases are TGTGCCAGCAGCAACGGAGGGTTGGGGACAGGTTATGGCTACACCTTC.

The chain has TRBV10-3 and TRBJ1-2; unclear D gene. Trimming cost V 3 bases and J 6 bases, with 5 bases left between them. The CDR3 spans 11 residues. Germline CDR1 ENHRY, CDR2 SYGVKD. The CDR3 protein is CAISDGHGYTF. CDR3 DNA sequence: TGTGCCATCAGTGATGGGCATGGCTACACCTTC.

The DNA for the CDR3 is TGTGCCAGCAGTTTTAAGCCCTACGAGCAGTACTTC. It is translated as CASSFKPYEQYF. V is TRBV28 and J is TRBJ2-7; D not certain. The V end lost 3 bases, the J end lost 2 bases, and 5 bases lay between the germline ends. The CDR3 is 12 residues long. Germline V gene data show CDR1 as MDHEN and CDR2 as SYDVKM.

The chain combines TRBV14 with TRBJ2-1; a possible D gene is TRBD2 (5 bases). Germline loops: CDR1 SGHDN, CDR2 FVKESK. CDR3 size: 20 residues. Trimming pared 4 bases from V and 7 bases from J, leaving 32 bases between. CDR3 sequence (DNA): TGTGCCAGCAGCCTTTACATTGCAGGACCCACGGGCACAAGAGGGAATGAGCAGTTCTTC. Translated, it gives CASSLYIAGPTGTRGNEQFF. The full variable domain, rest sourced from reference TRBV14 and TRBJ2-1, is EAGVTQFPSHSVIEKGQTVTLRCDPISGHDNLYWYRRVMGKEIKFLLHFVKESKQDESGMPNNRFLAERTGGTYSTLKVQPAELEDSGVYFCASSLYIAGPTGTRGNEQFFGPGTRLTVL.

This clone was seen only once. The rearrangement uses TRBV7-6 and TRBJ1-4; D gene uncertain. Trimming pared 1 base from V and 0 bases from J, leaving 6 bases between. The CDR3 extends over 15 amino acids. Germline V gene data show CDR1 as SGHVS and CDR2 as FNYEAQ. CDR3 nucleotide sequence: TGTGCCAGCAGCTTAGGTAGCGCAACTAATGAAAAACTGTTTTTT. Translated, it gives CASSLGSATNEKLFF.

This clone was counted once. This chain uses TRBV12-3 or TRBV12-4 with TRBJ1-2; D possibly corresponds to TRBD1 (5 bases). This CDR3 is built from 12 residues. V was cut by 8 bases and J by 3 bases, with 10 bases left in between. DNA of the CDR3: TGTGCCAGCCAGGGTTTCGACTATGGCTACACCTTC. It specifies CASQGFDYGYTF.

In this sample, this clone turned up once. Here the CDR3 DNA reads TGTGCCAGCAGCCAGCAGGGGGCGCACACCGGGGAGCTGTTTTTT. It translates to CASSQQGAHTGELFF. The V gene is TRBV21-1, the J gene TRBJ2-2; the DNA was not used to check the table's D call, TRBD1. TRBV21-1 is assigned pseudogene status. CDR3 size: 15 residues.

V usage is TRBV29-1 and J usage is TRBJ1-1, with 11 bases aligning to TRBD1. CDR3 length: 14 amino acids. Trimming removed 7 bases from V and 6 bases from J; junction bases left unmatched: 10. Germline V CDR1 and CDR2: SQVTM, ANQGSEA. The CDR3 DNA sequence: TGCAGCGCCCGAGGACAGGGGGCCATTCCTGAAGCTTTCTTT. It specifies CSARGQGAIPEAFF.

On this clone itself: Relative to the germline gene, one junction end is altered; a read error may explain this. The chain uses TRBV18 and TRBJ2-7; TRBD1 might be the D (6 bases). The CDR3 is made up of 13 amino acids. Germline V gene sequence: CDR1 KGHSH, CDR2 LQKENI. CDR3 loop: CASSPRTENSHVF. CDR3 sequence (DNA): TGTGCCAGCTCACCCCGGACAGAGAACAGTCATGTCTTC.

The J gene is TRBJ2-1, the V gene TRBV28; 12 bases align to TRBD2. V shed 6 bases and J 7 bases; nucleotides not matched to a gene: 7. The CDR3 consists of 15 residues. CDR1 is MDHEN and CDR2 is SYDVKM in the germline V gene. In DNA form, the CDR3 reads TGTGCCAGCAGAAAGACTAGCGGGAGAGGAAATGAGCAGTTCTTC. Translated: CASRKTSGRGNEQFF.

The CDR3 protein is CASSPKDRPGEKLFF. Here the CDR3 DNA reads TGTGCCAGCAGCCCAAAAGACAGGCCCGGTGAAAAACTGTTTTTT. This chain joins TRBV7-9 and TRBJ1-4, with D perhaps TRBD1 (6 bases). From germline, CDR1 is SEHNR and CDR2 FQNEAQ (reference sequence). Trimming removed 5 bases at V and 7 bases at J, with 17 bases between. CDR3 length: 15 residues.

CDR3 coding DNA: TGTGCCAGCTCACTCGACAGGGATGGCTACACCTTC. Translated, it gives CASSLDRDGYTF. The rearrangement uses TRBV18 and TRBJ1-2; 7 positions match TRBD1. With 4 bases clipped from V and 6 bases from J, the junction kept 2 bases outside the gene matches. CDR1 and CDR2 (germline): KGHSH, LQKENI. CDR3 length: 12 amino acids.

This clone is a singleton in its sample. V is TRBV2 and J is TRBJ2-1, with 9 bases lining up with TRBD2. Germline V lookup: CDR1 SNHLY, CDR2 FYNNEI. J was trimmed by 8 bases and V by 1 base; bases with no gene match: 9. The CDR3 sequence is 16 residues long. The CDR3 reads CASSEGLAGYVHEQFF. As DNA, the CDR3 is TGTGCCAGCAGTGAAGGGCTAGCGGGGTATGTCCATGAGCAGTTCTTC.

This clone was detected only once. CDR3 sequence reads: CASTTSGRYEQYF. The CDR3 coding sequence is TGTGCCAGCACAACTAGCGGGAGATACGAGCAGTACTTC. The gene calls are TRBV28 and TRBJ2-7; 11 bases line up with TRBD2. Losses at the gene ends were 7 bases for V and 4 bases for J; bases not matched to a gene: 3. The CDR3 contains 13 residues. Germline CDR1 is MDHEN and CDR2 is SYDVKM.

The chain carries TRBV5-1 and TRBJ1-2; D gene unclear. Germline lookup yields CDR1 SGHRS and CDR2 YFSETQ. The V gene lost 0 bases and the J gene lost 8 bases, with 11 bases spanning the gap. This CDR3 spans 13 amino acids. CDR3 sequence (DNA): TGCGCCAGCAGCTTGGCACGGGGTGAGGGCTACACCTTC. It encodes CASSLARGEGYTF.

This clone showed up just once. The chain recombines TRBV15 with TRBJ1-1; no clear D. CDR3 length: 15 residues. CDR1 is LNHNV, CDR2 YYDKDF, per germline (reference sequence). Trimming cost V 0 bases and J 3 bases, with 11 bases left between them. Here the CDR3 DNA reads TGTGCCACCAGCAGAGACGGGGTGGGATACACTGAAGCTTTCTTT. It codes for CATSRDGVGYTEAFF.

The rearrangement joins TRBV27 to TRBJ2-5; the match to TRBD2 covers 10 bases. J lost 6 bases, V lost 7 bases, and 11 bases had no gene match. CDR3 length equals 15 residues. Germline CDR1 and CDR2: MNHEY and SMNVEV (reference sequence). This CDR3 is CASTPAGGPWQTQYF. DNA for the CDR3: TGTGCCAGCACCCCAGCGGGAGGGCCCTGGCAGACCCAGTACTTC.

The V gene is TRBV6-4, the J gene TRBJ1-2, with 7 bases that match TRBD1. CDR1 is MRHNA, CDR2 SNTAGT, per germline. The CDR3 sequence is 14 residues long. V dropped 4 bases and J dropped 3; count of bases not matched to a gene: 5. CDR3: CASSVQQGDYGYTF. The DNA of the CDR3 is TGTGCCAGCAGTGTCCAGCAGGGGGACTATGGCTACACCTTC.

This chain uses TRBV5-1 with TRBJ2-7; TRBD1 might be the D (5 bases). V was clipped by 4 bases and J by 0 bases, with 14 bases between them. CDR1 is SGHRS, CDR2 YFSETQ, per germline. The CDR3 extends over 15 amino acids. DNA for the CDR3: TGCGCCAGCAGCCAGACAGTTACAAGCTCCTACGAGCAGTACTTC. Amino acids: CASSQTVTSSYEQYF.

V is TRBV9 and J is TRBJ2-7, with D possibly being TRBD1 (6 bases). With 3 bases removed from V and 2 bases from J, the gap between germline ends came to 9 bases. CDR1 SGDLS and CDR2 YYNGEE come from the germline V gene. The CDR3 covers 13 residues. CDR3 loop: CASSGGPPYEQYF. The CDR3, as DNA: TGTGCCAGCAGCGGGGGGCCACCCTACGAGCAGTACTTC.